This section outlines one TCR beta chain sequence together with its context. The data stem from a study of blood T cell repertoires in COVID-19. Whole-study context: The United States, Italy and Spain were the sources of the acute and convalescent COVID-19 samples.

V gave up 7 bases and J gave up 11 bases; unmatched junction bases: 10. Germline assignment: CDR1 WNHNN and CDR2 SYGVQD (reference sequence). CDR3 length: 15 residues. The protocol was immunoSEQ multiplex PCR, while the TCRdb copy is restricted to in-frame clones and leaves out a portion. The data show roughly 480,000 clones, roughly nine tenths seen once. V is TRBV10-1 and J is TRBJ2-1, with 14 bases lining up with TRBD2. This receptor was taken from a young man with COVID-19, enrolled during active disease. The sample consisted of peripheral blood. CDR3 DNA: TGCGCCAGCAATGGCGGGACTAGCGGGAGCGGGAAGCAGTTCTTC. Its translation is CASNGGTSGSGKQFF.